Listed below are T cell receptor beta chains from one sample, sequenced in a study of cytomegalovirus exposure and HLA in healthy donors. Clones were sequenced by immunoSEQ multiplex PCR, and TCRdb holds only the in-frame ones, with some missing. The table records about 160,000 clones, approximately 80% of them present only once. Sequencing used PBMCs. The receptors shown here come from a man between 45 and 60 years old in good health and CMV-seropositive. Both conserved end residues are trimmed from each CDR3. The order of the fields is CDR3 protein, D gene, J gene, V gene. The D gene is left open where the match is weak.

CDR3: SVEGQGAVFGYT
D: TRBD1
J: TRBJ1-2
V: TRBV29-1

CDR3: ASSHAGTGDIEAF
D: TRBD1
J: TRBJ1-1
V: TRBV27

CDR3: ASSLDLSTTEAF
D: -
J: TRBJ1-1
V: TRBV5-1

CDR3: ASSPPGITDTQY
D: -
J: TRBJ2-3
V: TRBV9

CDR3: ASSSPGQGGEQY
D: -
J: TRBJ2-7
V: TRBV11-2

CDR3: ASSLLDRVDTEAF
D: TRBD1
J: TRBJ1-1
V: TRBV4-1

CDR3: ASSLGTGGNSPLH
D: TRBD1
J: TRBJ1-6
V: TRBV28

CDR3: ASSSGNEYGYT
D: -
J: TRBJ1-2
V: TRBV28

CDR3: ASSLPSGAGGLNEQF
D: TRBD2
J: TRBJ2-1
V: TRBV5-1

CDR3: SVAWWGDGYT
D: -
J: TRBJ1-2
V: TRBV29-1

CDR3: ASTETPRRQETQY
D: -
J: TRBJ2-5
V: TRBV6-5

CDR3: ASSPGTSSTDTQY
D: -
J: TRBJ2-3
V: TRBV11-1

CDR3: ASSLETGGKLF
D: -
J: TRBJ1-4
V: TRBV27

CDR3: ASSEALQGANNNSPLH
D: TRBD1
J: TRBJ1-6
V: TRBV2

CDR3: ASSESVGLASEQY
D: TRBD2
J: TRBJ2-7
V: TRBV10-1

CDR3: ASRTLAGGGELF
D: TRBD2
J: TRBJ2-2
V: TRBV4-2

CDR3: ASRGQGAEAF
D: TRBD1
J: TRBJ1-1
V: TRBV5-1

CDR3: ASSTTSTASTDTQY
D: -
J: TRBJ2-3
V: TRBV18

CDR3: ASSEIGQYEQY
D: -
J: -
V: TRBV25-1

CDR3: ASSEYGTADTQY
D: TRBD1
J: TRBJ2-3
V: TRBV10-1

CDR3: ASSHGGTEAF
D: -
J: TRBJ1-1
V: TRBV18

CDR3: ASSGGQRGTYNSPLH
D: TRBD1
J: TRBJ1-6
V: TRBV28

CDR3: ASSQDPLLQGWNTEAF
D: -
J: TRBJ1-1
V: TRBV14

CDR3: ASNRDRAYEQY
D: TRBD1
J: TRBJ2-7
V: TRBV2

CDR3: ASGFDPDSYEQY
D: -
J: TRBJ2-7
V: TRBV12-5

CDR3: ASSETALTGNGYT
D: -
J: TRBJ1-2
V: TRBV2

CDR3: ASSFDRGSHYEQF
D: TRBD1
J: TRBJ2-1
V: TRBV5-5

CDR3: ASSPDGALVDEQY
D: -
J: TRBJ2-7
V: TRBV7-6

CDR3: ASSSSRTGMGTEAF
D: TRBD1
J: TRBJ1-1
V: TRBV19

CDR3: AGRGPTDTQY
D: -
J: TRBJ2-3
V: TRBV2

CDR3: ASSIMGGTEAF
D: -
J: TRBJ1-1
V: TRBV5-1

CDR3: ASSLKGTGVNYGYT
D: TRBD1
J: TRBJ1-2
V: TRBV2

CDR3: ASSVGGRAGGQETQY
D: TRBD2
J: TRBJ2-5
V: TRBV9

CDR3: ASSDTGGYEKLF
D: TRBD1
J: TRBJ1-4
V: TRBV10-2

CDR3: ASSLGQAGRDTQY
D: -
J: TRBJ2-3
V: TRBV11-3

CDR3: ASSQPSQGFWNEQY
D: -
J: TRBJ2-7
V: TRBV4-1

CDR3: ASSWGTDTDTQY
D: -
J: TRBJ2-3
V: TRBV19

CDR3: ASSLGTQRVI
D: -
J: TRBJ2-3
V: TRBV13

CDR3: ASSLAGTGPYGYT
D: TRBD1
J: TRBJ1-2
V: TRBV11-2

CDR3: ATSRGDRGNYGYT
D: TRBD1
J: TRBJ1-2
V: TRBV15

CDR3: AWSMTGLTEAF
D: TRBD1
J: TRBJ1-1
V: TRBV30

CDR3: AIRSSGDTQY
D: TRBD2
J: TRBJ2-3
V: TRBV10-3

CDR3: ASSPQGSGANVLT
D: -
J: TRBJ2-6
V: TRBV5-1

CDR3: ASSPPERFGYT
D: -
J: TRBJ1-2
V: TRBV18